This TCR beta chain was documented in a study of PD-1 blockade in classical Hodgkin lymphoma (dated by TCRdb to 2020 to 2022). With respect to the entire study: The study used CyTOF and TCR beta sequencing to define a peripheral blood immune signature of response to PD-1 blockade in classical Hodgkin lymphoma. Points the paper makes about the study in general: The study covered only a single clinical trial cohort, and the causes of the repertoire differences, possibly disease activity or prior therapy, were still not defined. Baseline TCR diversity was reported as lower in newly diagnosed patients than in healthy donors, and lower still in relapsed/refractory patients.

This sample's time point label indicates: newly diagnosed, previously untreated cHL patient sample. As a comparison group for the relapsed/refractory trial patients, PBMCs from patients with newly diagnosed, previously untreated classical Hodgkin lymphoma were sequenced. After peripheral blood was drawn into 8 mL Vacutainer Cell Preparation Tubes, PBMCs were isolated by centrifugation and then cryopreserved. V is pared back by 3 bases and J by 8 bases, with 8 bases lying between the germline termini. CDR1 and CDR2, per the germline V gene, are KGHSH and LQKENI. Measured from the cysteine to the phenylalanine, the CDR3 is 12 residues long. The sequence is cut down to CDR3 DNA, 36 bases in frame from base 1. The Qiagen DNeasy kit was used to extract genomic DNA from unsorted PBMCs and from the negatively selected CD4+ and CD8+ fractions. Using primers that anneal to V and J segments, immunoSEQ multiplex PCR amplified the TCR beta CDR3 regions. A synthetic immune receptor repertoire was used to minimize amplification bias, and any remaining bias was removed computationally after sequencing. Per the authors' processing: Custom Python scripts were used to quantify repertoire diversity as the Shannon entropy index. Unsorted, CD4+ and CD8+ repertoires were examined separately, except in combined analyses, for which CD4+ and CD8+ sequences were merged in silico. TCRdb mirrors the immuneACCESS table, restricted to in-frame sequences. Some clones are absent from its copies; in checked studies, under half trace to an unresolved V gene, and the reason for the others is unknown. That table supplies the V and J calls and clone size; D and trimming were determined from the DNA. Counted in this sample were roughly 29,000 clones; approximately 90% of them appeared once. The top ten clones comprise over 3% of the sample.

A remark on this clone: What this receptor recognizes is not known. No base-level quality is on record; no much larger clone is a single base apart.

Recombination connected TRBV18 to TRBJ2-1; no confident D gene assignment can be made. The sequenced sample was peripheral blood mononuclear cells (PBMCs). This TCR derives from a human donor with classical Hodgkin lymphoma. The CDR3 is CASSPPSYEQFF. DNA sequence: TGTGCCAGCTCACCCCCTTCTTATGAGCAGTTCTTC.